The next 23 T cell receptor beta chains were all read from a single sample in a study of blood T cell repertoires in COVID-19. Profiled with immunoSEQ multiplex PCR; TCRdb holds only in-frame clones, not every one. This sample carries fewer than 400,000 clones, 85% to 90% of them seen once, and the ten largest clones take approximately 9.3%. The sample taken for sequencing was PBMCs or T cells enriched from blood (not recorded which). Receptors originate from a woman between 45 and 65 years old who had recovered from COVID-19.

The chain links TRBV6-5 to TRBJ1-2, with D possibly TRBD1 on 5 matching bases. CDR3 length: 15 amino acids. Germline V gene data show CDR1 as MNHEY and CDR2 as SVGAGI. Trimming removed 6 bases from V and 0 bases from J, with 14 bases in between. The CDR3 sequence: CASRTHGGANYGYTF. The CDR3 DNA reads as TGTGCCAGCAGAACCCACGGGGGGGCTAACTATGGCTACACCTTC.

This rearrangement joins TRBV10-3 to TRBJ1-1; D gene ambiguous. Trimming stripped 3 bases from V and 0 bases from J, with 11 bases between. CDR1 and CDR2 from the germline V gene are ENHRY and SYGVKD. The CDR3 contains 15 residues. Here the CDR3 reads CAISDPGQMNTEAFF. Here the CDR3 DNA reads TGTGCCATCAGTGATCCCGGTCAAATGAACACTGAAGCTTTCTTT.

The table lists this clone with a count of one. The rearrangement uses TRBV3-1 (or the pseudogene TRBV3-2) and TRBJ1-4, with 9 bases lining up with TRBD1. CDR1 is LGHDT and CDR2 is YNNKEL in the germline V gene (reference sequence). The CDR3 totals 16 residues. J was trimmed by 8 bases and V by 3 bases; bases with no gene match: 10. The CDR3 loop reads CASSQRTGVFKEKLFF. The CDR3 DNA is TGTGCCAGCAGCCAGAGGACAGGGGTCTTTAAGGAAAAACTGTTTTTT.

In this sample, this clone turned up a few times. V is TRBV4-1 and J is TRBJ1-3; D possibly corresponds to TRBD1 (5 bases). Germline V gene data show CDR1 as MGHRA and CDR2 as YSYEKL. CDR3 length equals 15 residues. V gave up 3 bases and J gave up 0 bases, with 9 bases separating them. CDR3 loop: CASSQRQFSGNTIYF. For the CDR3, the DNA is TGCGCCAGCAGCCAGCGACAGTTCTCTGGAAACACCATATATTTT.

The chain employs TRBV5-1 and TRBJ1-3; 11 bases are a match to TRBD1. V lost 1 base to trimming and J lost 3 bases; unmatched junction nucleotides: 3. The CDR3 sequence is 16 residues long. The germline gives CDR1 SGHRS, CDR2 YFSETQ. CDR3 bases: TGCGCCAGCAGCTTGAGGACAGGGGGCTATGGAAACACCATATATTTT. Protein: CASSLRTGGYGNTIYF.

The chain links TRBV9 to TRBJ1-2; 10 nucleotides agree with TRBD1. The CDR3 has 14 residues. Trimming took 0 bases from V and 8 from J; bases not matched to a gene: 4. The germline gives CDR1 SGDLS, CDR2 YYNGEE. This CDR3 is CASSVGQGAQGYTF. The DNA of the CDR3 is TGTGCCAGCAGCGTAGGACAGGGGGCACAGGGCTACACCTTC.

The rearrangement links TRBV10-3 to TRBJ1-5; 9 nucleotides align to TRBD1. V was clipped by 0 bases and J by 6 bases; unmatched bases: 6. The CDR3 length is 16 residues. CDR1 is ENHRY and CDR2 is SYGVKD in the germline V gene. The CDR3 DNA is TGTGCCATCAGTGAGTCGGGGGGGACAGGGTCTCAGCCCCAGCATTTT. It is translated as CAISESGGTGSQPQHF.

V usage is TRBV7-2 and J usage is TRBJ1-1, with 7 bases aligning to TRBD1. Germline CDR1 SGHTA, CDR2 FQGNSA. The V gene end was trimmed by 5 bases and the J gene end by 4 bases; junction bases not matched to a gene: 7. The CDR3 has 14 amino acids. The CDR3 loop is CASSPIYRGTEAFF. DNA of the CDR3: TGTGCCAGCAGCCCTATATACAGGGGCACTGAAGCTTTCTTT.

The V and J genes are TRBV27 and TRBJ2-3; D perhaps matches TRBD2 (6 bases). V lost 2 bases and J 2 bases, leaving 17 bases between the germline ends. The CDR3 runs to 17 residues. Germline V gene lookup returns CDR1 MNHEY and CDR2 SMNVEV (reference sequence). DNA for the CDR3: TGTGCCAGCAGTTTAGGTGTGCGGGGACCACCCACAGATACGCAGTATTTT. Translating gives CASSLGVRGPPTDTQYF.

The chain recombines TRBV6-6 with TRBJ1-2; TRBD1 agrees at 7 bases. The CDR3 totals 13 residues. In germline, CDR1 is MNHNY, CDR2 SVGAGI (reference sequence). The junction had 7 bases not matched to a gene; V was cut back by 4 bases and J by 8 bases. The CDR3 here is CASSWGTVQGYTF. Written as DNA, the CDR3 is TGTGCCAGCAGTTGGGGGACAGTTCAAGGCTACACCTTC.

The rearrangement joins TRBV2 to TRBJ2-3; 9 bases are a match to TRBD1. Germline V gives CDR1 SNHLY, CDR2 FYNNEI. There are 16 residues in the CDR3. J was trimmed by 0 bases and V by 3 bases; bases with no gene match: 4. CDR3 in DNA: TGTGCCAGCAGTGAGGCGGACAGGGGAAGCACAGATACGCAGTATTTT. Residues: CASSEADRGSTDTQYF.

This sequence joins TRBV28 and TRBJ1-6; no reliable D call. CDR3 size: 14 residues. With 3 bases removed from V and 6 bases from J, the gap between germline ends came to 9 bases. Germline CDR1 is MDHEN and CDR2 is SYDVKM. CDR3 sequence reads: CASSLAQINSPLHF. CDR3 bases: TGTGCCAGCAGTTTGGCACAGATTAATTCACCCCTCCACTTT.

About this clone itself: Germline and junction disagree at one end, which may indicate a read error. This sequence joins TRBV11-3 and TRBJ2-3, with 7 nucleotides matching TRBD2. Germline CDR1 reads SGHNT; CDR2 reads YENEEA. CDR3 length: 15 amino acids. As DNA, the CDR3 is TGTGCCAGCAGCTTAGATTCGACTAGCAGAGATACGCAGTATTTT. Translating gives CASSLDSTSRDTQYF.

This clone was observed a few times. CDR3 protein: CASSWGHPYEQYF. CDR3 DNA: TGTGCCAGCAGTTGGGGACACCCATACGAGCAGTACTTC. This chain uses TRBV7-9 with TRBJ2-7; D might be TRBD1 (6 bases). The CDR3 length is 13 residues. Trimming cost V 6 bases and J 4 bases, with 13 bases left between them. Germline values: CDR1 SEHNR, CDR2 FQNEAQ (reference sequence).

The chain is built from TRBV5-1 and TRBJ1-3; D is unclear. V shed 4 bases and J shed 9 bases, with 14 bases lying between them. There are 13 residues in the CDR3. Looked up from germline, CDR1 is SGHRS and CDR2 is YFSETQ. Here the CDR3 reads CASSEQREGTIYF. In DNA, the CDR3 is TGCGCCAGCAGCGAACAGCGCGAGGGCACCATATATTTT. Full variable domain (outside the CDR3, taken from reference TRBV5-1 and TRBJ1-3): KAGVTQTPRYLIKTRGQQVTLSCSPISGHRSVSWYQQTPGQGLQFLFEYFSETQRNKGNFPGRFSGRQFSNSRSEMNVSTLELGDSALYLCASSEQREGTIYFGEGSWLTVV.

The CDR3 spells CASSSYTGELFF. In DNA form, the CDR3 reads TGTGCCAGCAGCTCCTACACCGGGGAGCTGTTTTTT. This chain links TRBV9 with TRBJ2-2, with D unresolved. The ends were cut back, 4 bases at V and 3 bases at J, with 4 bases in the middle. This CDR3 contains 12 residues. Germline CDR1 SGDLS, CDR2 YYNGEE.

V and J are TRBV2 and TRBJ2-1; 8 bases fit TRBD1. The CDR3 consists of 13 residues. The V gene end was trimmed by 7 bases and the J gene end by 8 bases; junction bases not matched to a gene: 7. Per the germline V gene, CDR1 is SNHLY and CDR2 is FYNNEI. CDR3 residues: CASTRDRRYEQFF. As DNA, the CDR3 is TGTGCCAGCACCAGGGACAGGAGATATGAGCAGTTCTTC.

This sequence joins TRBV5-6 and TRBJ2-3; D is unresolved. Germline values: CDR1 SGHDT, CDR2 YYEEEE. The CDR3 covers 16 residues. V lost 4 bases and J lost 0, with 15 bases in between. CDR3 region: CASSPGRWLSTDTQYF. The CDR3 DNA reads TGTGCCAGCAGCCCAGGTCGCTGGCTCAGCACAGATACGCAGTATTTT. Variable domain in full (rest from reference TRBV5-6 and TRBJ2-3): DAGVTQSPTHLIKTRGQQVTLRCSPKSGHDTVSWYQQALGQGPQFIFQYYEEEERQRGNFPDRFSGHQFPNYSSELNVNALLLGDSALYLCASSPGRWLSTDTQYFGPGTRLTVL.

The rearrangement links TRBV2 to TRBJ1-5; D is possibly TRBD1 (5 bases). The CDR3 loop spans 14 amino acids. Trimming stripped 7 bases from V and 1 base from J, with 11 bases between. Germline-derived CDR1 and CDR2 are SNHLY and FYNNEI. The CDR3 region has the DNA TGTGCCAGCAAAGAGGCAGGGAGCAATCAGCCCCAGCATTTT. Its translation: CASKEAGSNQPQHF.

The chain uses TRBV7-9 and TRBJ1-6; possibly TRBD1 for D (6 bases). Between the trimmed V and J ends, which lost 5 bases and 5 bases, there was a span of 13 bases. Germline values: CDR1 SEHNR, CDR2 FQNEAQ (reference sequence). This CDR3 region has 15 residues. CDR3 residues: CASSQRGQDNSPLHF. CDR3 sequence (DNA): TGTGCCAGCAGCCAAAGGGGACAAGATAATTCACCCCTCCACTTT.

This clone has a single count. This chain connects TRBV7-8 to TRBJ1-2, with D maybe TRBD1 (5 bases). The CDR3 totals 15 residues. Trimming pared 4 bases from V and 3 bases from J, leaving 15 bases between. Germline values: CDR1 SGHVS, CDR2 FQNEAQ. CDR3 residues: CASSSAGTTYYGYTF. The CDR3 nucleotides read TGTGCCAGCAGCTCCGCAGGGACTACATACTATGGCTACACCTTC.

A few counts support this clone. The chain has TRBV10-3 and TRBJ1-4, with a tentative D call TRBD1 (5 bases). The length of the CDR3 is 14 residues. V lost 4 bases to trimming and J lost 4 bases, with 10 bases between them. Germline V gene data show CDR1 as ENHRY and CDR2 as SYGVKD. The CDR3 DNA reads TGTGCCATCAGTGCCAGGGCCCGTAATGAAAAACTGTTTTTT. This encodes CAISARARNEKLFF.

In nucleotides, the CDR3 is TGCGCCAGCAGCCAAAACCGGGGGGGTATGAACACTGAAGCTTTCTTT. It specifies CASSQNRGGMNTEAFF. The gene calls are TRBV4-1 and TRBJ1-1; D is perhaps TRBD1 (5 bases). The V end lost 2 bases, the J end lost 0 bases, and 13 bases lay between the germline ends. This CDR3 contains 16 residues. The germline CDR1 and CDR2 sequences are MGHRA and YSYEKL.